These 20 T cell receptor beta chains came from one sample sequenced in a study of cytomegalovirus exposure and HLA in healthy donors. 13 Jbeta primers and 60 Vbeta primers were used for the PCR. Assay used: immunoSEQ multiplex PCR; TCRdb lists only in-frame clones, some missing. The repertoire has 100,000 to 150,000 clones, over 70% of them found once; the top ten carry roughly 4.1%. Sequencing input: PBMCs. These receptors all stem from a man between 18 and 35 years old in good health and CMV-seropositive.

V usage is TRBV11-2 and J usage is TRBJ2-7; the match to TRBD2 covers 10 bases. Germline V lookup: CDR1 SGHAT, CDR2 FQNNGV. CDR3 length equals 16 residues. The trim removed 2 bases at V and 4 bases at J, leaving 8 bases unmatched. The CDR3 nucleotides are TGTGCCAGCAGCTTACCCCCTAGCGGGAGTGTATACGAGCAGTACTTC. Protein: CASSLPPSGSVYEQYF.

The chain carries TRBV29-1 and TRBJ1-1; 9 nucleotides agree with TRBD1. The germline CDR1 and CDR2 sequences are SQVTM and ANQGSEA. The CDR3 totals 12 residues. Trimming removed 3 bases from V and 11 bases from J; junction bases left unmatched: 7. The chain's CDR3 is CSVDKDRGKAFF. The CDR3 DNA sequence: TGCAGCGTTGATAAGGACAGGGGAAAGGCTTTCTTT. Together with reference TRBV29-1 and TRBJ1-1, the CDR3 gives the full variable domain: SAVISQKPSRDICQRGTSLTIQCQVDSQVTMMFWYRQQPGQSLTLIATANQGSEATYESGFVIDKFPISRPNLTFSTLTVSNMSPEDSSIYLCSVDKDRGKAFFGQGTRLTVV.

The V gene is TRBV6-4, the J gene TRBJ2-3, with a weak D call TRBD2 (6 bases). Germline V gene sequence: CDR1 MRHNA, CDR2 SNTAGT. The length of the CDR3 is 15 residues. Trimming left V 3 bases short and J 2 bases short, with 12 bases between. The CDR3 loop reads CASSEGGAATDTQYF. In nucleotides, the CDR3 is TGTGCCAGCAGTGAGGGCGGGGCAGCCACAGATACGCAGTATTTT.

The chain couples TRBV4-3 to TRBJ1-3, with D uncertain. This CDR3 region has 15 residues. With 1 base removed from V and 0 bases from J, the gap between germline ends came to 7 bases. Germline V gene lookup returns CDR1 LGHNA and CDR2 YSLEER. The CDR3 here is CASSQGTISGNTIYF. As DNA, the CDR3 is TGCGCCAGCAGCCAAGGAACAATCTCTGGAAACACCATATATTTT.

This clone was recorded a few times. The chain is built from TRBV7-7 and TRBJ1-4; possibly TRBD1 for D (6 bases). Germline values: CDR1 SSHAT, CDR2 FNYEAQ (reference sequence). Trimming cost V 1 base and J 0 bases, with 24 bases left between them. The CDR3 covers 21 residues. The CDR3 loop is CASSLGVVREGQPTTNEKLFF. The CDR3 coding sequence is TGTGCCAGCAGCTTAGGTGTAGTGCGGGAGGGACAACCAACAACTAATGAAAAACTGTTTTTT.

CDR3 protein: CASSLEAGGTDTQYF. DNA for the CDR3: TGTGCCAGCAGCTTAGAGGCAGGGGGCACAGATACGCAGTATTTT. This chain uses TRBV11-2 with TRBJ2-3; TRBD1 might be the D (6 bases). Per germline, CDR1 SGHAT and CDR2 FQNNGV. V was clipped by 0 bases and J by 1 base, with 8 bases between them. The CDR3 covers 15 residues.

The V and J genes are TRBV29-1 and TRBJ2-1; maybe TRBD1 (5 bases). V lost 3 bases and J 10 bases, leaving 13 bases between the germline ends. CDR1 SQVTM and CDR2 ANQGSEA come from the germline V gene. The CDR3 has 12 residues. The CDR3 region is CSVEGLVSEQFF. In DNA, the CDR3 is TGCAGCGTTGAGGGGCTAGTCAGCGAGCAGTTCTTC.

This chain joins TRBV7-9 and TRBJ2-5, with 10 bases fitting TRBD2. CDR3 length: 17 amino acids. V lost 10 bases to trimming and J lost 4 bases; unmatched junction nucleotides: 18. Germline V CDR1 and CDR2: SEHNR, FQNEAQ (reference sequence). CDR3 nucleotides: TGTGCCAACACCTCGAGGCTAGCGGGAGAGGAGGTAGAGACCCAGTACTTC. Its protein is CANTSRLAGEEVETQYF.

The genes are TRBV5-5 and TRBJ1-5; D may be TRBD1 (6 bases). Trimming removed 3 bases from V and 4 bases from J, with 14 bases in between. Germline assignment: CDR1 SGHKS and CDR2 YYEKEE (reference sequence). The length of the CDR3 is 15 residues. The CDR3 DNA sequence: TGTGCCAGCAGCTGGACACAGGGATTTAATCAGCCCCAGCATTTT. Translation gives CASSWTQGFNQPQHF.

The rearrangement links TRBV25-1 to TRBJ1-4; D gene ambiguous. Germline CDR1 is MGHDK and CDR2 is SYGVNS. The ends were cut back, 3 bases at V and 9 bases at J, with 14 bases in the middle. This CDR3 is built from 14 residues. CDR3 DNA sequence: TGTGCCAGCAGTGATGGGCAGGCGGGGAAAAAACTGTTTTTT. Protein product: CASSDGQAGKKLFF. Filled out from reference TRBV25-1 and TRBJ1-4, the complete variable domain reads EADIYQTPRYLVIGTGKKITLECSQTMGHDKMYWYQQDPGMELHLIHYSYGVNSTEKGDLSSESTVSRIRTEHFPLTLESARPSHTSQYLCASSDGQAGKKLFFGSGTQLSVL.

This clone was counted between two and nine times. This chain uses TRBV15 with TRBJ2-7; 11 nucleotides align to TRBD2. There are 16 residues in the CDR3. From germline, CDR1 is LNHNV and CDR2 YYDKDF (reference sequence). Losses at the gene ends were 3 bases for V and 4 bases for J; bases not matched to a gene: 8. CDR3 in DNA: TGTGCCACCAGCAGGGGACCGGGACTAGCGGATTACGAGCAGTACTTC. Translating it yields CATSRGPGLADYEQYF.

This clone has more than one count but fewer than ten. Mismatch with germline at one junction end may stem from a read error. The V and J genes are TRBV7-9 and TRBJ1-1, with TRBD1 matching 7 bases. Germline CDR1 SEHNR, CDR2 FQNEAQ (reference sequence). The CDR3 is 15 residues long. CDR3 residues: CSSSLIGQANTEAFF. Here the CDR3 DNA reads TGTTCCAGCAGCCTCATAGGACAGGCTAACACTGAAGCTTTCTTT.

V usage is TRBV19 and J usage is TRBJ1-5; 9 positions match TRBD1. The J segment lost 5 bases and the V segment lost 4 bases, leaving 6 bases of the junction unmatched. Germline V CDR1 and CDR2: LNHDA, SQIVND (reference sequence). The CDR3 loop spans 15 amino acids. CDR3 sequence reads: CASSRGQGFDQPQHF. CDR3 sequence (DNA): TGTGCCAGTAGTAGAGGACAGGGGTTCGATCAGCCCCAGCATTTT.

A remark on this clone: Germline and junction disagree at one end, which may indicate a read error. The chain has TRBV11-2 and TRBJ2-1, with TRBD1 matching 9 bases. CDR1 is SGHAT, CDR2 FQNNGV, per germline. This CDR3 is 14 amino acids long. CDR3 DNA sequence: TGTGCCAGCAGCGTAGATGGACAGGGGAGTGAGCAGTTCTTC. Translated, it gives CASSVDGQGSEQFF.

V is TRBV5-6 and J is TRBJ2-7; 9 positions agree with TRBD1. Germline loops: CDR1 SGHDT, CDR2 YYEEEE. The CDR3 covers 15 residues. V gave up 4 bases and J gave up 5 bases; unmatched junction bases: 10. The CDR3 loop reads CASSQGTGLRDEQYF. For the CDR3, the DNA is TGTGCCAGCAGCCAAGGGACAGGGCTTCGGGACGAGCAGTACTTC. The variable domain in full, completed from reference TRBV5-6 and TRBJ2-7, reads DAGVTQSPTHLIKTRGQQVTLRCSPKSGHDTVSWYQQALGQGPQFIFQYYEEEERQRGNFPDRFSGHQFPNYSSELNVNALLLGDSALYLCASSQGTGLRDEQYFGPGTRLTVT.

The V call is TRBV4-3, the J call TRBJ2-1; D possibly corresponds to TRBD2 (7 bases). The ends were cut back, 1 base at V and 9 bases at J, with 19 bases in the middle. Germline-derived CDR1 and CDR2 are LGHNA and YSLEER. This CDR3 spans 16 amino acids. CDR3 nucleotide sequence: TGCGCCAGCAGCCAAGTCCTAGGGGGGACGGGAGGTGAGCAGTTCTTC. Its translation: CASSQVLGGTGGEQFF.

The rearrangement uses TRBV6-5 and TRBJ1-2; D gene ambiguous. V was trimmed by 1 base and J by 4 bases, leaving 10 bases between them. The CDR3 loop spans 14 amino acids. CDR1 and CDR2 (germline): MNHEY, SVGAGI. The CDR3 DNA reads TGTGCCAGCAGTTACTACCCGGAGGGCTATGGCTACACCTTC. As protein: CASSYYPEGYGYTF.

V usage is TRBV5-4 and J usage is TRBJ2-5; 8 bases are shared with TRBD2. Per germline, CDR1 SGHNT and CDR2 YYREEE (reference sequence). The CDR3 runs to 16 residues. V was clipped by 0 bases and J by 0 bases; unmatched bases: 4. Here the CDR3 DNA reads TGTGCCAGCAGCTTGGAACTAGCGGACTACCAAGAGACCCAGTACTTC. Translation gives CASSLELADYQETQYF.

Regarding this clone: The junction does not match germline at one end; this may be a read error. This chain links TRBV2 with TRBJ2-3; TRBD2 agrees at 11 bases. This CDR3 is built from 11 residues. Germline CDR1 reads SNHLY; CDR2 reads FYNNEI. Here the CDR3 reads CASKELAGALF. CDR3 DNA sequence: TGTGCCAGCAAAGAACTAGCGGGGGCCCTTTTT.

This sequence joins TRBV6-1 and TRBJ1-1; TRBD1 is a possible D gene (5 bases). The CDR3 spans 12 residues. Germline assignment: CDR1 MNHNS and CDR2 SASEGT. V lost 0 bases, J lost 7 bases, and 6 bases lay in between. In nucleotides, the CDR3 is TGTGCCAGCAGTGAAGCCGGGGGTGAAGCTTTCTTT. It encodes CASSEAGGEAFF.